Presented here are 5 T cell receptor beta chains from one specimen sequenced in a study of sequential checkpoint blockade in melanoma. Profiled with immunoSEQ multiplex PCR; TCRdb holds only in-frame clones, not every one. Of some 20,000 clones in the sample, over 70% were seen once. The treatment denotes: randomized to nivolumab then ipilimumab (arm A) or the reverse (arm B). The specimen was CD8+ T cells sorted from blood (inferred from file names), collected from a patient given nivolumab and ipilimumab in sequence. The receptors derive from a human donor with melanoma.

J is TRBJ1-1 and V is TRBV7-9; 8 bases line up with TRBD1. The germline V gene has CDR1 SEHNR and CDR2 FQNEAQ (reference sequence). The CDR3 is made up of 14 amino acids. V gave up 2 bases and J gave up 7 bases; unmatched junction bases: 6. The CDR3 region has the DNA TGTGCCAGCAGCTTAACAGGACAGGGTAATGAAGCTTTCTTT. Its protein is CASSLTGQGNEAFF. Full variable domain (rest looked up from reference TRBV7-9 and TRBJ1-1): DTGVSQNPRHKITKRGQNVTFRCDPISEHNRLYWYRQTLGQGPEFLTYFQNEAQLEKSRLLSDRFSAERPKGSFSTLEIQRTEQGDSAMYLCASSLTGQGNEAFFGQGTRLTVV.

This chain connects TRBV13 to TRBJ2-7, with TRBD1 identical over 7 bases. The CDR3 consists of 13 residues. Germline V gene lookup returns CDR1 PRHDT and CDR2 FYEKMQ (reference sequence). V was pared by 7 bases and J by 3 bases, with 6 bases of the junction left unmatched. CDR3 residues: CASIAWDSYEQYF. CDR3 in DNA: TGTGCCAGCATAGCTTGGGACAGCTACGAGCAGTACTTC.

The rearrangement links TRBV6-5 to TRBJ2-5, with 11 bases identical to TRBD1. Germline V CDR1 and CDR2: MNHEY, SVGAGI. This CDR3 is built from 14 residues. J gave up 4 bases and V 6 bases, and 4 bases lay outside the gene matches. CDR3: CASRPGQGAETQYF. Here the CDR3 DNA reads TGTGCCAGCAGACCCGGACAGGGGGCAGAGACCCAGTACTTC.

The CDR3 DNA follows: TGTGCCAGCAGTCAAGTGGCATCTAGCGGGGGCGCAGATACGCAGTATTTT. Amino acids: CASSQVASSGGADTQYF. The chain is built from TRBV5-6 and TRBJ2-3, with TRBD2 matching over 10 bases. J gave up 4 bases and V 5 bases, and 13 bases lay outside the gene matches. The CDR3 is 17 residues long. Germline V gene data show CDR1 as SGHDT and CDR2 as YYEEEE.

The genes are TRBV4-1 and TRBJ1-2, with a possible D match to TRBD1 (5 bases). V lost 0 bases and J lost 2, with 10 bases in between. Germline values: CDR1 MGHRA, CDR2 YSYEKL. CDR3 size: 15 residues. The CDR3 region has the DNA TGCGCCAGCAGCCAAGAACCAGGGTTAAACTATGGCTACACCTTC. Amino acids: CASSQEPGLNYGYTF.